A selection of T cell receptor beta chains follows, all from one sample in a study of cytomegalovirus exposure and HLA in healthy donors. Clones were read by immunoSEQ multiplex PCR, and TCRdb kept only the in-frame ones, dropping some. The table lists approximately 150,000 clones, 77% of them singletons. Source material: PBMCs. These receptors all come from a female donor in good health and CMV-seronegative. Each CDR3 is given with its conserved first and last residue. D genes are given only for firm matches. Some rows mark clone size as missing; the rest say once, few, many or name a class of expanded clone.

TRBD2	NA	TRBV5-1	TRBJ2-3	TGCGCCAGCAGCCTGACTAGCGGGAGCACAGATACGCAGTATTTT	CASSLTSGSTDTQYF
TRBD2	NA	TRBV5-4	TRBJ2-7	TGTGCCAGCAGCTTCAGGACTAGCGGGGGGATCTCCTACGAGCAGTACTTC	CASSFRTSGGISYEQYF
TRBD1	NA	TRBV10-2	TRBJ2-6	TGCGCCAGCAGGGAGACAGGGGCTGGGGCCAACGTCCTGACTTTC	CASRETGAGANVLTF
NA	once	TRBV13	TRBJ1-3	TGTGCCAGCAGCTTAGGGGGCCTCTCTGGAAACACCATATATTTT	CASSLGGLSGNTIYF
NA	NA	TRBV11-2	TRBJ2-1	TGTGCCAGCAGCTTGGGGGCCCTCCGGTTCTTC	CASSLGALRFF
NA	NA	TRBV11-2	TRBJ2-5	TGTGCCAGCAGACAGGACAGCCAAGAGACCCAGTACTTC	CASRQDSQETQYF
NA	NA	TRBV11-2	TRBJ1-2	TGTGCCAGCAGCTCCCACATGATTACGGGCTACACCTTC	CASSSHMITGYTF
NA	NA	TRBV27	TRBJ1-4	TGTGCCAGCCGGCGGGACCCAATAGCAACTAATGAAAAACTGTTTTTT	CASRRDPIATNEKLFF
NA	NA	TRBV7-2	TRBJ1-2	TGTGCCAGCAGCTTAGCTACGGTGTTCAAAGGGGCTGGCTACACCTTC	CASSLATVFKGAGYTF
TRBD1	NA	TRBV5-6	TRBJ1-5	TGTGCCAGCAGCGTGGACAGGGGGCTGGGGCAGCCCCAGCATTTT	CASSVDRGLGQPQHF
NA	few	TRBV6-5	TRBJ2-1	TGTGCCAGCAGTTCGAACAGGGTGAGCTACAATGAGCAGTTCTTC	CASSSNRVSYNEQFF
NA	NA	TRBV5-5	TRBJ1-2	TGTGCCAGCAGCTTGTACCCAGTAGCAAACTATGGCTACACCTTC	CASSLYPVANYGYTF
TRBD1	NA	TRBV19	TRBJ2-3	TGTGCCAGTAGTTCCCAATCACAGGGGTACACAGATACGCAGTATTTT	CASSSQSQGYTDTQYF
TRBD2	NA	TRBV29-1	TRBJ2-3	TGCAGCGTTCTACTAGCGGAAATCAGCACAGATACGCAGTATTTT	CSVLLAEISTDTQYF
TRBD1	NA	TRBV30	TRBJ1-1	TGTGCCTGGAGTCCAGGGGGCACTGAAGCTTTCTTT	CAWSPGGTEAFF
TRBD2	NA	TRBV27	TRBJ2-1	TGTGCCAGCAGGACTAGCGCTTCACAGTTCTTC	CASRTSASQFF
TRBD2	once	TRBV2	TRBJ2-3	TGTGCCAGTACACTAGCGGGGGCCCAGGGAGATACGCAATATTTT	CASTLAGAQGDTQYF
NA	NA	TRBV18	TRBJ1-1	TGTGCCAGCTCACCACCCACTTCCCGAGGGAACACTGAAGCTTTCTTT	CASSPPTSRGNTEAFF
NA	few	TRBV28	TRBJ1-1	TGTGCCAGCAGTCTAAGAGGATTTGAAGCTTTCTTT	CASSLRGFEAFF
TRBD2	NA	TRBV10-3	TRBJ2-1	TGTGCCATCGGAGTAGCGGGAGGCTATGAGCAGTTCTTC	CAIGVAGGYEQFF
TRBD1	NA	TRBV2	TRBJ2-7	TGTGCCAGCAGTGCCGGGACAGGGGTTTACGAGCAGTACTTC	CASSAGTGVYEQYF
TRBD2	NA	TRBV7-9	TRBJ2-3	TGTGCCAGCAGCCTGCTCGAGCGGGAGAGCGATACGCAGTATTTT	CASSLLERESDTQYF